This T cell receptor (beta chain) was identified in a study of control samples from healthy donors and cancer patients (dated by TCRdb to 2019 to 2021). The library was produced with the immunoSEQ multiplex PCR assay. Here the immuneACCESS table is served through TCRdb, limited to in-frame sequences with V and J called. Missing clones are a known gap in these copies; in checked studies unresolved V genes cover under half, and the rest lacks a known reason. Here the sample has 120,000 or so clones; roughly 87% occur a single time. Around 1.7% of the sample belongs to the ten largest clones. Regarding this clone: Its antigen is still unknown. There are no base qualities to consult, and no much larger clone falls within one base.

As encoded in the germline V gene, CDR1 is MGHRA while CDR2 is YSYEKL. The CDR3 runs 13 residues from the cysteine to the phenylalanine. Only CDR3 DNA is held: 39 bases, read in frame from base 1. V loses 0 bases, J loses 6 bases, and the germline ends lie 8 bases apart. The sequence derives from a man aged 18 to 30 in good health. Source material: blood. Here the chain combines TRBV4-1 and TRBJ1-2; the D gene lacks a confident call. Here is the DNA: TGCGCCAGCAGCCAAGATATCGGGAATGGCTACACCTTC. The resulting protein is CASSQDIGNGYTF.